The 5 T cell receptor beta chains below all came from one sample that was sequenced in a study of blood T cells in healthy people across ages. The use of a sample-barcoded 5' primer and a J-beta primer mix characterized a second PCR of 7 to 11 cycles. TCRdb independently ran MiXCR on the 5' RACE reads; one entry per CDR3 protein. The table shows over 600,000 distinct CDR3 sequences, with 40% to 50% occurring only once. The specimen was blood. Receptors originate from an elderly man in good health.

The chain employs TRBV6-2 or TRBV6-3 and TRBJ1-5, with 8 positions matching TRBD1. The CDR3 consists of 19 residues. V lost 6 bases, J lost 0 bases, and 16 bases stayed unmatched. Germline values: CDR1 MNHEY, CDR2 SVGEGT. The CDR3 DNA reads TGTGCCAGCAGCAACCCCCGGACAGGGACCACTATTAGCAATCAGCCCCAGCATTTT. It encodes CASSNPRTGTTISNQPQHF.

This chain links TRBV5-1 with TRBJ2-2; TRBD1 or TRBD2 may be the D gene (6 bases each). V was cut by 3 bases and J by 2 bases, with 14 bases left in between. The CDR3 covers 16 residues. Germline-derived CDR1 and CDR2 are SGHRS and YFSETQ. DNA of the CDR3: TGCGCCAGCAGCTGGGGGGCAGGGACAAACACCGGGGAGCTGTTTTTT. This encodes CASSWGAGTNTGELFF.

The chain has TRBV27 and TRBJ2-3; 8 bases are shared with TRBD1. Germline assignment: CDR1 MNHEY and CDR2 SMNVEV (reference sequence). After removal of 10 bases from V and 2 bases from J, the junction contained 5 bases not matched to a gene. The CDR3 is 13 residues long. The CDR3 spells CATGGWNTDTQYF. The CDR3 region has the DNA TGTGCCACAGGGGGCTGGAACACAGATACGCAGTATTTT.

This rearrangement joins TRBV21-1 to TRBJ2-7; the DNA was not used to check the table's D call, TRBD1. TRBV21-1 is noted as a pseudogene. The CDR3 has 16 residues. The CDR3 sequence is CASSPPRDRLSHEQYF. The CDR3 DNA sequence: TGTGCCAGCAGCCCCCCGCGGGACAGACTGTCCCACGAGCAGTACTTC.

This clonotype has a handful of counts. The CDR3 DNA reads as TGTGCCAGCAGTTACCAGGGGTTTAACACTGAAGCTTTCTTT. Its protein product is CASSYQGFNTEAFF. The rearrangement links TRBV6-2 or TRBV6-3 to TRBJ1-1, with TRBD1 as a possible D gene (6 bases). Trimming cost V 2 bases and J 2 bases, with 9 bases left between them. There are 14 residues in the CDR3. Germline V CDR1 and CDR2: MNHEY, SVGEGT.